The T cell receptor beta chain described here comes from a study of CD8 T cells in Susac syndrome. With V trimmed by 2 bases and J by 3 bases, 3 bases remained unmatched. Germline V lookup: CDR1 SGHNT, CDR2 YYREEE (reference sequence). This CDR3 spans 16 amino acids. Reverse transcription of roughly 0.45 to 1 ug RNA was performed with random hexamers. MiXCR, applied by TCRdb to the immunoSEQ multiplex PCR reads, yields one record per CDR3 protein. The top ten hold 0.085% to 0.1% of the sample, which has 170,000 or so distinct CDR3 sequences, roughly 94% seen once. The sequence was obtained from a human donor with Susac syndrome. J is TRBJ2-3 and V is TRBV5-4; 13 nucleotides match TRBD2. Sequencing used CD4+ T cells from PBMCs. Here the CDR3 reads CASSFRTSGRTDTQYF. CDR3 DNA: TGTGCCAGCAGCTTCCGGACTAGCGGGAGAACAGATACGCAGTATTTT.